Sequencing of this T cell receptor (beta chain) was carried out in a study of CD8+ T cells in alopecia areata (dated by TCRdb to 2017 to 2018). With regard to the full study: Treated patients were enrolled in an open-label pilot trial of oral tofacitinib at 5 to 10 mg twice daily for moderate-to-severe alopecia areata. In humans, TCRbeta sequencing was performed on scalp tissue and on sorted CD4+ and CD8+ peripheral blood T cells from healthy controls and from patients with patchy or totalis/universalis alopecia areata. Clonality in the scalp was compared among normal scalp (n=4), patchy alopecia areata scalp (n=8), and alopecia totalis/universalis scalp (n=8). The SALT score, which quantifies the percentage of affected scalp surface area, was used to measure disease severity in treated patients. Biopsies were taken from tofacitinib-treated patients at baseline and at 4 and 24 weeks of treatment, and a later scalp biopsy was taken in several of the tofacitinib-treated patients. RNA was obtained with the PAXgene miRNA kit for fixed scalp, the miRNeasy kit for PBMCs, and the RNeasy kit for mouse skin. Patients stayed on tofacitinib for 6 to 18 months and then had 6 months of follow-up off drug so that delayed response and recurrence could be assessed. immunoSEQ multiplex PCR using 35 Vbeta forward primers and 13 Jbeta reverse primers was used to amplify TCRbeta CDR3 regions. To study T cell clonal expansion in alopecia areata, the researchers applied high-throughput TCRbeta sequencing to both the C3H/HeJ mouse model and human patients. Overall study outcomes, separate from this receptor: TCR sequences shared between patients were less clear than in mice, possibly partly because of HLA diversity in the patient population. Many expanded lesional clones were found to persist in scalp and blood during tofacitinib treatment, and relapse after treatment cessation may be partly explained by this persistence. Scalp TCR repertoire analysis is complicated because resident alphabeta T cells in normal human skin are also sequenced, whereas mouse skin is dominated by gammadelta T cells. The treated cohort was small, with a single nonresponder, so links between baseline CD8+ expansion and response need larger studies. Higher clonality and more expanded CD8+ clones were observed in lesional scalp than in normal scalp, particularly in alopecia totalis/universalis, a finding suggestive of antigenic drive. Tofacitinib significantly lowered scalp clonality and the number of expanded CD8+ clones among the top 100 scalp clones.

Read against the paper, the sample's treatment or condition label means: oral pan-JAK inhibitor, 5-10 mg twice daily. Lesional scalp punch biopsies and peripheral blood were obtained from alopecia areata patients. PBMCs were separated by density centrifugation and stained for CD3, CD4 and CD8, after which CD4+ and CD8+ T cells were sorted on a FACSAria. CDR1 and CDR2, looked up from the germline V gene, are SQVTM and ANQGSEA. The cysteine opens and the phenylalanine closes a CDR3 of 15 amino acids. Kept here is only the CDR3 DNA, which spans 45 bases and is read in frame from base 1. V gives up 0 bases and J gives up 2 bases, and the segment between their germline ends measures 10 bases. A note on this clone: Its antigen remains undetermined. It has no much larger one-base neighbor in the sample; base qualities were not kept.

Receptor libraries were prepared by the immunoSEQ multiplex PCR assay. For TCR sequencing, RNA was extracted from every sample and reverse transcribed into cDNA to serve as template. First-strand cDNA was synthesized with SuperScript III using a 2:1 mix of oligo-dT and random hexamers. A synthetic immune receptor repertoire was used to gauge amplification bias, and whatever bias remained was removed computationally. Under the source paper's analysis protocol: Raw reads were preprocessed to remove errors, and CDR3 was defined by IMGT conventions from the conserved cysteine to phenylalanine. Clonality was computed as 1 minus the Shannon entropy, with the entropy normalized by log2 of the number of productive unique TCRs. Whether each scalp clone was CD4 or CD8 was inferred by checking scalp TCRbeta sequences against the CD4 and CD8 repertoires from sorted blood. As stored in TCRdb, this immuneACCESS dataset retains in-frame rearrangements with V and J assigned. A fraction of the clones does not appear; measured against another copy, unresolved V genes explain less than half of the discrepancy, and the remainder lacks a known reason. The V and J calls and clone size are taken from that table; D and trimming were inferred from the DNA. In all, the sample holds fewer than 250,000 clones, and approximately 45% of those were seen once. The top ten constitute around 2.5% of the sample.

The clonotype originates from a human donor with alopecia areata. Here the sequenced sample was CD4+ T cells sorted from blood, taken between weeks 36 and 40, from a patient treated with tofacitinib. Here the chain combines TRBV29-1 and TRBJ2-2; no D gene can be assigned with confidence. The DNA sequence is given as TGCAGCGTTGAAGATATGGCACCCAACACCGGGGAGCTGTTTTTT. It codes for CSVEDMAPNTGELFF.